This passage covers 15 T cell receptor beta chains from one sample sequenced in a study of blood T cells in healthy people across ages (dated by TCRdb to 2014 to 2015). Library preparation used 5' RACE. Sequenced using an Illumina HiSeq 2500. A second roughly 6 to 12 cycle PCR used a sample-barcoded 5' primer and a J-beta primer mix. The raw public reads went through TCRdb reprocessing: fastp at Q25, MiXCR clone calling, in-frame beta chains kept. Rows with a matching CDR3 protein are joined into one entry that keeps the most common DNA and genes. The sample table shows over a million distinct CDR3 sequences, and 25% are seen once. The ten largest clones capture less than 0.75% of the sample. The sample was also linked to a second study, of T cells of mothers and their children.

Sequencing used blood. The receptors were gathered from a girl aged 2-10 years in good health.

There are a few counts of this clonotype. The rearrangement links TRBV14 to TRBJ2-2; 7 nucleotides match TRBD2. The ends lost 4 bases at V and 3 bases at J; junction bases unmatched: 8. Looked up from germline, CDR1 is SGHDN and CDR2 is FVKESK. The CDR3 covers 16 residues. CDR3 protein: CASSRIGGSDTGELFF. In DNA form, the CDR3 reads TGTGCCAGCAGCCGTATCGGCGGGAGTGACACCGGGGAGCTGTTTTTT.

J is TRBJ2-1 and V is TRBV6-5; possible D gene TRBD1, 5 bases. The CDR3 extends over 15 amino acids. Trimming removed 4 bases from V and 6 bases from J, with 16 bases in between. Per germline, CDR1 MNHEY and CDR2 SVGAGI. CDR3 loop: CASSLDIKGRNEQFF. CDR3 in DNA: TGTGCCAGCAGTTTGGACATCAAGGGTCGCAATGAGCAGTTCTTC.

The V gene is TRBV14, the J gene TRBJ2-6; 14 nucleotides line up with TRBD2. From germline, CDR1 is SGHDN and CDR2 FVKESK. The CDR3 loop spans 19 amino acids. The junction had 14 bases not matched to a gene; V was cut back by 9 bases and J by 4 bases. In DNA form, the CDR3 reads TGTGCCAGTTCCGGGTGGGGGACTAGCGGGAGCGGAGGGGCCAACGTCCTGACTTTC. It codes for CASSGWGTSGSGGANVLTF.

This clonotype was observed a few times. V is TRBV5-4 and J is TRBJ2-5, with D perhaps matching TRBD1 or TRBD2 (5 bases each). Trimming took off 4 bases at V and 1 base at J, with 11 bases between the two ends. Germline loops: CDR1 SGHNT, CDR2 YYREEE (reference sequence). The CDR3 contains 14 residues. The CDR3 loop is CASSPWGIQETQYF. The CDR3 bases are TGTGCCAGCAGCCCTTGGGGGATCCAAGAGACCCAGTACTTC.

The rearrangement joins TRBV29-1 to TRBJ1-2; D might be TRBD1 (5 bases). The CDR3 has 11 residues. Germline V gene lookup returns CDR1 SQVTM and CDR2 ANQGSEA. The CDR3 sequence: CCGTGNYGYTF. Here the CDR3 DNA reads TGCTGCGGGACGGGGAACTATGGCTACACCTTC.

The chain uses TRBV20-1 and TRBJ2-5; a possible D gene is TRBD2 (7 bases). The CDR3 runs 14 residues. The germline CDR1 and CDR2 sequences are DFQATT and SNEGSKA (reference sequence). V was pared by 2 bases and J by 4 bases, with 14 bases between. CDR3 sequence: CSARKGGAGETQYF. In DNA, the CDR3 is TGCAGTGCTAGAAAGGGGGGGGCGGGAGAGACCCAGTACTTC.

This clonotype was found many times. This chain joins TRBV27 and TRBJ1-2; weak D call: TRBD1 (6 bases). Trimming left V 5 bases short and J 4 bases short, with 11 bases between. The germline V gene encodes CDR1 MNHEY and CDR2 SMNVEV (reference sequence). This CDR3 is built from 13 residues. The CDR3 DNA is TGTGCCAGCAGTCCCGGGACAAGCTATGGCTACACCTTC. Protein: CASSPGTSYGYTF.

V gene TRBV24-1 combines with J gene TRBJ1-5; TRBD1 agrees at 9 bases. Germline values: CDR1 KGHDR, CDR2 SFDVKD. There are 16 residues in the CDR3. V gave up 4 bases and J gave up 0 bases; unmatched junction bases: 3. Here the CDR3 DNA reads TGTGCCACCAGTGAGGCGGGACAGGGTAGCAATCAGCCCCAGCATTTT. Amino acids: CATSEAGQGSNQPQHF.

This clonotype was counted only a few times. The rearrangement uses TRBV6-4 and TRBJ2-2; a possible D gene is TRBD1 (5 bases). This CDR3 has 14 residues. The ends were cut back, 7 bases at V and 7 bases at J, with 16 bases in the middle. Germline V gives CDR1 MRHNA, CDR2 SNTAGT. CDR3 in DNA: TGTGCCAGCAAGACAGACCCCTATGGCGGGGAGCTGTTTTTT. Its protein is CASKTDPYGGELFF.

The table lists this clonotype with a few counts. J is TRBJ2-7 and V is TRBV6-6, with a weak D call TRBD2 (6 bases). The V end lost 8 bases, the J end lost 5 bases, and 10 bases lay between the germline ends. Germline V gene lookup returns CDR1 MNHNY and CDR2 SVGAGI (reference sequence). The CDR3 sequence is 11 residues long. CDR3 DNA sequence: TGTGCCAGCCTCGGAGGGAACGAGCAGTACTTC. It yields the protein CASLGGNEQYF.

The chain couples TRBV5-1 to TRBJ2-5; tentative D call: TRBD2 (6 bases). The better agreement between TRBJ2-1 and the DNA end casts doubt on the J call. The CDR3 is made up of 17 amino acids. Germline lookup yields CDR1 SGHRS and CDR2 YFSETQ. The CDR3 bases are TGCGCCAGCAGCTTCTCCGGGCGGGGAAATATCTACAATGAGCAGTTCTTC. Protein sequence: CASSFSGRGNIYNEQFF.

The chain links TRBV7-2 to TRBJ2-2; D uncertain. Germline assignment: CDR1 SGHTA and CDR2 FQGNSA. Trimming took 4 bases from V and 0 from J, leaving 12 bases between them. This CDR3 comprises 16 residues. The CDR3 coding sequence is TGTGCCAGCAGCTCGAGAAGCGTAGCGAACACCGGGGAGCTGTTTTTT. Protein sequence: CASSSRSVANTGELFF.

The chain recombines TRBV5-1 with TRBJ1-4; D gene unclear. Germline V lookup: CDR1 SGHRS, CDR2 YFSETQ. The V end was cut by 1 base, the J end by 8 bases, with 9 bases between. CDR3 length: 13 residues. CDR3 region: CASSLIPEEKLFF. In DNA, the CDR3 is TGCGCCAGCAGCTTGATCCCGGAGGAAAAACTGTTTTTT.

This clonotype has a handful of counts. The chain joins TRBV7-9 to TRBJ2-1; D gene unclear. Germline CDR1 and CDR2: SEHNR and FQNEAQ (reference sequence). The CDR3 is made up of 18 amino acids. The V gene lost 3 bases and the J gene lost 10 bases, with 28 bases spanning the gap. CDR3 loop: CASSFLVERRLSPGEQFF. The CDR3 nucleotides are TGTGCCAGCAGCTTCTTAGTCGAACGGCGTCTTTCCCCTGGCGAGCAGTTCTTC.

This clonotype was detected only a few times. The chain is built from TRBV29-1 and TRBJ2-1; 9 bases align to TRBD2. Germline trimming cut 3 bases from V and 5 bases from J; bases unmatched to any gene: 5. There are 14 residues in the CDR3. Germline CDR1 SQVTM, CDR2 ANQGSEA. The CDR3 DNA is TGCAGCGTTGATATAGCGGGAGTGAACAATGAGCAGTTCTTC. Its translation is CSVDIAGVNNEQFF.